This TCR beta chain stems from a study of cytotoxic CD8 clonotypes in ibrutinib-treated CLL. Turning to the study itself: Among responders, roughly 25 were partial and 2 complete; after median around 68 months, around 14 stayed remitted and about 12 progressed. Sample averages reached 250,000 to 300,000 productive templates and under 100,000 productive rearrangements.

The targeted sequencing depth was 1 in 200,000 to 1 in 1 million T cells. Here immunoSEQ multiplex PCR was the method, and the copy in TCRdb shows in-frame clones only, minus some. The profile shows about 22,000 clones, approximately 77% of them singletons. The count of this clone is one. Losses at the gene ends were 5 bases for V and 7 bases for J; bases not matched to a gene: 4. Germline V CDR1 and CDR2: SGHTA, FQGNSA. CDR3 length: 15 residues. The V call is TRBV7-2, the J call TRBJ2-1; 14 nucleotides agree with TRBD2. The material sequenced was PBMCs, taken before ibrutinib treatment. The clonotype comes from a human donor with chronic lymphocytic leukemia. The CDR3 loop reads CASSPGLAGGNEQFF. The CDR3 coding sequence is TGTGCCAGCAGCCCAGGACTAGCGGGAGGTAATGAGCAGTTCTTC.